Sequencing of this T cell receptor beta chain was carried out in a study of T cells in Graves' hyperthyroidism and ophthalmopathy. General study results and limits: Ophthalmopathy and stable hyperthyroidism were told apart by a 13 V-J model.

For Graves' hyperthyroidism to be stable, ophthalmopathy could not progress within 18 months. Patients were aged 18 to 65, had disease duration under 2 months, and had newly diagnosed hyperthyroidism. Diagnosis relied on clinical symptoms, serum thyroxine and TRAb, thyroid ultrasound and orbital computed tomography. At least ten counts were recorded for this clonotype. No antigen is known for it. Amplification of TCR beta CDR3 regions used RNA as the template. TCR CDR3 underwent first-round RT-PCR with the HTBI primer set. Each CDR3 protein is one row after TCRdb ran MiXCR on the multiplex PCR reads. The profile shows roughly 700,000 distinct CDR3 sequences, approximately 15% of them singletons. The CDR3 is 14 residues long. The V gene's germline CDR1 is LGHDT and CDR2 YNNKEL (reference sequence). The trim removed 4 bases at V and 6 bases at J, leaving 6 bases unmatched.

This receptor was taken from a man aged 50-59 years with Graves' hyperthyroidism. This chain joins TRBV3-1 and TRBJ2-1, with 7 bases lining up with TRBD2. The sample consisted of blood. This CDR3 is CASSPSGGVNEQFF. The CDR3 DNA sequence: TGTGCCAGCAGCCCTAGCGGAGGGGTCAATGAGCAGTTCTTC.